This T cell receptor beta chain was recorded in a study of blood T cell repertoires in COVID-19. On the study more broadly: Some COVID-19 samples were acute and others convalescent; all came from the United States, Italy and Spain. PBMCs, B-cell-depleted T cells, or T cells were the source of the cDNA or gDNA that made up the material.

In the original workflow: Nucleated cell number was recorded as an estimate derived from reference gene primer amplification. Assay: immunoSEQ multiplex PCR; the TCRdb copy retains only in-frame clones and omits some. V, J and clone size reflect that table, while D and trimming were determined from the DNA. The sample comprises hundreds of thousands of clones, 70% to 90% of which are singletons, and roughly 0.69% rests with the top ten. The sample was peripheral blood. The TCR was taken from a man aged 35 to 55 with acute or convalescent COVID-19.

The DNA of the CDR3 is TGTGCCAGTAGTATACTAACAGGGGGTAACAATGAGCAGTTCTTC. Encoded protein: CASSILTGGNNEQFF. This rearrangement joins TRBV19 to TRBJ2-1; 8 bases map to TRBD1. Losses at the gene ends were 2 bases for V and 5 bases for J; bases not matched to a gene: 5. This CDR3 has 15 amino acids. The germline gives CDR1 LNHDA, CDR2 SQIVND (reference sequence).